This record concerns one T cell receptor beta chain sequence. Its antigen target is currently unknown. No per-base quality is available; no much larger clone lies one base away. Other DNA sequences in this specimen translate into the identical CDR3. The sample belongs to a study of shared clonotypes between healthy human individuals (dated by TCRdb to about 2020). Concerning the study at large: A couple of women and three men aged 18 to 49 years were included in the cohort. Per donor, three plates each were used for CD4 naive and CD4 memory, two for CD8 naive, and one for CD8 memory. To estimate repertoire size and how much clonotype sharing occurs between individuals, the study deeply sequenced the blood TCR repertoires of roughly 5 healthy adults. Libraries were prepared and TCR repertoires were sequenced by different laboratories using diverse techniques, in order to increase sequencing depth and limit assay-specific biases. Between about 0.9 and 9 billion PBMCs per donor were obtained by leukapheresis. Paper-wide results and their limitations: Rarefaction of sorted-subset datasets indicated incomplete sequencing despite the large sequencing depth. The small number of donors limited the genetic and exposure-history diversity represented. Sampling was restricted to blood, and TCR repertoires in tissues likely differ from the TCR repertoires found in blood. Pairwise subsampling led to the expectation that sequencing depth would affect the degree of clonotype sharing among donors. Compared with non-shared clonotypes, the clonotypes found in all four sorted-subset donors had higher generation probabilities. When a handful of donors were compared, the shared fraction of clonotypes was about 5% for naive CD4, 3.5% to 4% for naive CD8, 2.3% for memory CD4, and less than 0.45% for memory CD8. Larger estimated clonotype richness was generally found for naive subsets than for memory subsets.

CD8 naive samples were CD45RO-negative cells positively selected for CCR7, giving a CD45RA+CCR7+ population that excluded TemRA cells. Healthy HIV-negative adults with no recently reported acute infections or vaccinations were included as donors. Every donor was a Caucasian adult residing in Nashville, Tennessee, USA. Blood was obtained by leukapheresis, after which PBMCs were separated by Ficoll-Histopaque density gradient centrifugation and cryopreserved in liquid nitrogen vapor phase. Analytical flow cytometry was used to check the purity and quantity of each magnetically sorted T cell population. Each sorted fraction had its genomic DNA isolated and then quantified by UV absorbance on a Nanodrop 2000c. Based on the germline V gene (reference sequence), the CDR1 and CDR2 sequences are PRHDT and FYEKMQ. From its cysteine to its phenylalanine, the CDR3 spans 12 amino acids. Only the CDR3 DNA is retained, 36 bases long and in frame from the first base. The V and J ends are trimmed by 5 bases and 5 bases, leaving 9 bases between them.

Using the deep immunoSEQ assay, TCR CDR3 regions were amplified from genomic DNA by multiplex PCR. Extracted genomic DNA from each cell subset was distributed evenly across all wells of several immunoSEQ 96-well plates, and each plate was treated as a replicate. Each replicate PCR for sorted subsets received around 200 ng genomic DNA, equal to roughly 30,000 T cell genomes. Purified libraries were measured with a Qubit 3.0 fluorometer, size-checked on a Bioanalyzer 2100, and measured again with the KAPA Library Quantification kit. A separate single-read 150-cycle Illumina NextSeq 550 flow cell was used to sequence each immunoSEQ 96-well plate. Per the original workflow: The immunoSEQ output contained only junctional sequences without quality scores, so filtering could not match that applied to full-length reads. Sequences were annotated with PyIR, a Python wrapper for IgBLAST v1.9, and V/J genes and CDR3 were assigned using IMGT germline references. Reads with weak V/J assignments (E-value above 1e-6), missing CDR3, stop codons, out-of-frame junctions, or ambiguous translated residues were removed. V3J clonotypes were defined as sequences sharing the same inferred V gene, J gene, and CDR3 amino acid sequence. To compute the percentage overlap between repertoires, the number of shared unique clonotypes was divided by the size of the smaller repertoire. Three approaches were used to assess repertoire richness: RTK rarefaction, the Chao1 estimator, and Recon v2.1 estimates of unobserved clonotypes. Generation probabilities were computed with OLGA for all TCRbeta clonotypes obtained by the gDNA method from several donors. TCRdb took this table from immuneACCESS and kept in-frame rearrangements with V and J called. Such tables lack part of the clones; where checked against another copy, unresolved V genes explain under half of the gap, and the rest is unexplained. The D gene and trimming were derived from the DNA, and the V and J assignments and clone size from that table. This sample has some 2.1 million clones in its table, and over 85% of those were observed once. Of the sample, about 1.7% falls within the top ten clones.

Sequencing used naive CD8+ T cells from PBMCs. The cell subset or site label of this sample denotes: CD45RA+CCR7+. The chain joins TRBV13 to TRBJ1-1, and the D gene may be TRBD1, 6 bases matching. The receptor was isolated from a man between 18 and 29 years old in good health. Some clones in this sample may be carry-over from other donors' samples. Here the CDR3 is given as CASSPRGTEAFF. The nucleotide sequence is TGTGCCAGCAGCCCCAGGGGAACTGAAGCTTTCTTT. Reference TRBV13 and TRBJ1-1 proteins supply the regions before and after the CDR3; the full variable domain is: AAGVIQSPRHLIKEKRETATLKCYPIPRHDTVYWYQQGPGQDPQFLISFYEKMQSDKGSIPDRFSAQQFSDYHSELNMSSLELGDSALYFCASSPRGTEAFFGQGTRLTVV.